This TCR beta chain derives from a study of blood T cell repertoires in COVID-19. Study background: In each case, the material was cDNA or gDNA derived from T cells, B-cell-depleted T cells, or PBMCs.

The assay was immunoSEQ multiplex PCR, and TCRdb's table has in-frame clones only and misses some. The profile shows 90,000 to 130,000 clones, 82% of them singletons. The CDR3 is 16 amino acids. V lost 1 base, J lost 4 bases, and 6 bases stayed unmatched. Germline V gene data show CDR1 as SGHVS and CDR2 as FQNEAQ. The chain links TRBV7-8 to TRBJ1-2; TRBD1 matches at 10 bases. The clonotype comes from a man aged 65 to 85 with acute or convalescent COVID-19. Source material: peripheral blood. The CDR3 spells CASSLGDRGYGYGYTF. CDR3 DNA sequence: TGTGCCAGCAGCTTAGGGGACAGGGGATATGGCTATGGCTACACCTTC.